The 18 T cell receptor beta chains listed next were all sequenced from one sample in a study of T cell repertoires in ileal Crohn's disease. The assay was immunoSEQ multiplex PCR, and TCRdb's table has in-frame clones only and misses some. The data contain about 12,000 clones, over 60% of them singletons. Time point indicated: neoterminal ileum biopsy at postoperative endoscopy, about 6 months after surgery. The sample comprised ileal tissue. The source of these receptors is an adult with Crohn's disease.

The genes are TRBV29-1 and TRBJ1-2; perhaps TRBD1 as D (5 bases). V shed 7 bases and J shed 0 bases, with 12 bases lying between them. The CDR3 totals 13 residues. CDR1 and CDR2 from the germline V gene are SQVTM and ANQGSEA. CDR3 sequence (DNA): TGCAGCGCCCGGGACTGGGCTAACTATGGCTACACCTTC. This gives the protein CSARDWANYGYTF.

This rearrangement joins TRBV5-1 to TRBJ1-1; TRBD1 is a possible D gene (6 bases). Germline CDR1 reads SGHRS; CDR2 reads YFSETQ. This CDR3 is 13 amino acids long. Deletions cut 2 bases from V and 4 bases from J, with 9 bases between. CDR3: CASSFRDITEAFF. DNA for the CDR3: TGCGCCAGCAGCTTCCGGGACATCACTGAAGCTTTCTTT.

The CDR3 loop is CATSAGTGAYNEQFF. DNA for the CDR3: TGTGCCACCAGCGCCGGGACAGGGGCCTACAATGAGCAGTTCTTC. The V and J genes are TRBV15 and TRBJ2-1, with TRBD1 identical over 10 bases. V lost 5 bases to trimming and J lost 2 bases; unmatched junction nucleotides: 3. CDR1 is LNHNV and CDR2 is YYDKDF in the germline V gene (reference sequence). The CDR3 has 15 amino acids.

This clone came up a few times. The chain has TRBV7-9 and TRBJ2-1; D is undetermined. Germline-derived CDR1 and CDR2 are SEHNR and FQNEAQ (reference sequence). This CDR3 contains 12 residues. V was shortened by 2 bases and J by 4 bases, with 3 bases between the two germline ends. CDR3 region: CASSLTYNEQFF. The CDR3 region has the DNA TGTGCCAGCAGCTTAACGTACAATGAGCAGTTCTTC.

The chain employs TRBV7-2 and TRBJ1-1, with D maybe TRBD1 (6 bases). The CDR3 extends over 16 amino acids. Trimming left V 5 bases short and J 1 base short, with 17 bases between. CDR1 and CDR2 (germline): SGHTA, FQGNSA. In nucleotides, the CDR3 is TGTGCCAGCAGCCAATATCCGACAGGTGGGAACACTGAAGCTTTCTTT. This encodes CASSQYPTGGNTEAFF.

This clone showed up just a few times. This sequence joins TRBV30 and TRBJ2-5, with a possible D match to TRBD2 (5 bases). V shed 2 bases and J shed 4 bases, with 8 bases lying between them. Looked up from germline, CDR1 is GTSNPN and CDR2 is SVGIG (reference sequence). The CDR3 length is 12 residues. CDR3 nucleotide sequence: TGTGCCTGGAGTCCCGAGGGAGAGACCCAGTACTTC. Translating gives CAWSPEGETQYF.

By share, this clone ranks as large. This sequence joins TRBV6-4 and TRBJ2-3; TRBD1 agrees at 10 bases. Trimming at V came to 3 bases and at J to 4 bases, leaving 4 bases not matched to a gene. The length of the CDR3 is 15 residues. The germline CDR1 and CDR2 sequences are MRHNA and SNTAGT. The CDR3 spells CASSDGQGEADTQYF. CDR3 nucleotides: TGTGCCAGCAGTGATGGACAGGGGGAGGCAGATACGCAGTATTTT.

The chain couples TRBV7-9 to TRBJ1-6, with unresolved D. Germline-derived CDR1 and CDR2 are SEHNR and FQNEAQ (reference sequence). The germline V and J ends were trimmed by 5 bases and 5 bases, with 10 bases remaining between them. This CDR3 region has 14 residues. The CDR3 bases are TGTGCCAGCAGCAAAGGGAGCGATAATTCACCCCTCCACTTT. The encoded protein is CASSKGSDNSPLHF.

The chain is built from TRBV2 and TRBJ1-2; TRBD1 matches 10 bases. V gave up 4 bases and J gave up 10 bases; unmatched junction bases: 9. CDR1 and CDR2 (germline): SNHLY, FYNNEI. This CDR3 comprises 14 residues. CDR3 region: CASSAGTGAAHYTF. CDR3 coding DNA: TGTGCCAGCAGTGCAGGGACAGGGGCCGCTCACTACACCTTC.

This clone was recorded once. One end of the junction is discordant with germline, which a read error may explain. CDR3 in DNA: TGTGCTAGCAGCTTAGCCACAGTCAATGAGCAGTTCTTC. This encodes CASSLATVNEQFF. This rearrangement joins TRBV7-7 to TRBJ2-1; no reliable D call. The CDR3 is made up of 13 amino acids. Germline-derived CDR1 and CDR2 are SSHAT and FNYEAQ (reference sequence). Looking up the rest from reference TRBV7-7 and TRBJ2-1 gives the full variable domain: GAGVSQSPRYKVTKRGQDVTLRCDPISSHATLYWYQQALGQGPEFLTYFNYEAQPDKSGLPSDRFSAERPEGSISTLTIQRTEQRDSAMYRCASSLATVNEQFFGPGTRLTVL.

The chain joins TRBV5-4 to TRBJ2-7; TRBD1 might be the D (6 bases). Germline assignment: CDR1 SGHNT and CDR2 YYREEE (reference sequence). Trimming pared 0 bases from V and 5 bases from J, leaving 12 bases between. The length of the CDR3 is 14 residues. CDR3 sequence: CASSLEGDRDEQYF. The CDR3, as DNA: TGTGCCAGCAGCTTGGAGGGGGACCGGGACGAGCAGTACTTC.

V is TRBV10-2 and J is TRBJ2-1; 7 bases align to TRBD2. Trimming cost V 4 bases and J 0 bases; bases outside gene matches: 18. Per the germline V gene, CDR1 is WSHSY and CDR2 is SAAADI. CDR3 length: 20 amino acids. CDR3 region: CASSVPGGGTTRSSYNEQFF. The CDR3 coding sequence is TGCGCCAGCAGTGTCCCTGGCGGGGGAACTACTAGGAGCTCCTACAATGAGCAGTTCTTC.

V usage is TRBV7-3 and J usage is TRBJ1-2, with D unresolved. V dropped 3 bases and J dropped 4 bases, with 15 bases sitting between them. CDR1 is SGHTA, CDR2 FQGTGA, per germline. The CDR3 totals 15 residues. CDR3 DNA sequence: TGTGCCAGCAGCTTCGCCGCGGGGATGGCCTATGGCTACACCTTC. Amino acids: CASSFAAGMAYGYTF.

The V call is TRBV21-1, the J call TRBJ1-1. TRBV21-1 is deemed a pseudogene. The CDR3 is 15 residues long. The CDR3 coding sequence is TGTGCCAGCAGCAAAGCAAGGGTGTGTGACACTGAAGCTTTCTTT. Its translation: CASSKARVCDTEAFF.

This chain connects TRBV9 to TRBJ2-3; 8 bases are shared with TRBD2. Germline lookup yields CDR1 SGDLS and CDR2 YYNGEE. The V gene end was trimmed by 0 bases and the J gene end by 2 bases; junction bases not matched to a gene: 5. The CDR3 is 16 residues long. The CDR3 protein is CASSVEGSGDTDTQYF. CDR3 sequence (DNA): TGTGCCAGCAGCGTAGAGGGTAGCGGGGACACAGATACGCAGTATTTT. Combining the CDR3 with reference TRBV9 and TRBJ2-3 gives the whole variable domain DSGVTQTPKHLITATGQRVTLRCSPRSGDLSVYWYQQSLDQGLQFLIQYYNGEERAKGNILERFSAQQFPDLHSELNLSSLELGDSALYFCASSVEGSGDTDTQYFGPGTRLTVL.

The chain employs TRBV29-1 and TRBJ2-7; maybe TRBD2 (6 bases). The CDR3 runs to 14 residues. Germline V CDR1 and CDR2: SQVTM, ANQGSEA. V was shortened by 5 bases and J by 0 bases, with 14 bases between the two germline ends. The CDR3 nucleotides read TGCAGCGTTCTACACGGGGGTAGCTCCTACGAGCAGTACTTC. This gives the protein CSVLHGGSSYEQYF.

The gene calls are TRBV7-8 and TRBJ2-7; D remains unclear. CDR3 length equals 12 residues. The ends were cut back, 3 bases at V and 7 bases at J, with 10 bases in the middle. Per germline, CDR1 SGHVS and CDR2 FQNEAQ. CDR3 nucleotides: TGTGCCAGCAGCTTTACAGATAGGGAGCAGTACTTC. Protein sequence: CASSFTDREQYF.

CDR3 bases: TGCGCCAGCAGCTTATCGCCAGCGGGGGGGCTAGAGACCCAGTACTTC. Translating it yields CASSLSPAGGLETQYF. The V gene is TRBV5-1, the J gene TRBJ2-5, with 10 bases fitting TRBD2. Germline V lookup: CDR1 SGHRS, CDR2 YFSETQ. V dropped 2 bases and J dropped 4; count of bases not matched to a gene: 8. This CDR3 has 16 residues.